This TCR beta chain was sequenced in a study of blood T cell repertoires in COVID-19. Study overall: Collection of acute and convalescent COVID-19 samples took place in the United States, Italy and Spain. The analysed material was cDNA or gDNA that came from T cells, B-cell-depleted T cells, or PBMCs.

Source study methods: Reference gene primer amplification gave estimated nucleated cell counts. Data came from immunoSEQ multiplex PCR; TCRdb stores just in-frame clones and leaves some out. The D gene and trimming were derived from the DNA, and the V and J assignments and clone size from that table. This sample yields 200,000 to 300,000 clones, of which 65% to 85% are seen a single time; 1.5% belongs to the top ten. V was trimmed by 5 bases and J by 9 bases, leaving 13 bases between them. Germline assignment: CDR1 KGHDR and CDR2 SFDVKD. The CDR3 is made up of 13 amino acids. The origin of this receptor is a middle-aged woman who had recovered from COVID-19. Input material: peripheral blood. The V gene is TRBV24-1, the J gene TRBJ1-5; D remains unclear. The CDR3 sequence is CATSGPLGGPQHF. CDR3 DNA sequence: TGTGCCACCAGTGGCCCCCTCGGTGGGCCCCAGCATTTT.